This T cell receptor (beta chain) emerged from a study of blood T cell repertoires in COVID-19. Study summary: The origin of the acute and convalescent COVID-19 samples was the United States, Italy and Spain. PBMCs, B-cell-depleted T cells, or T cells were the source of the cDNA or gDNA that made up the material.

In the original workflow: Scientists estimated how many nucleated cells there were by amplifying reference gene primers. TCRdb's copy holds only in-frame clones and misses some; the assay was immunoSEQ multiplex PCR. Clonal size and the V and J genes are those of that table, whereas D and trimming came from the DNA. The sample gives some 350,000 clones, 90% of which show up once; around 7% is in the top ten. The V gene lost 3 bases and the J gene lost 6 bases, with 13 bases spanning the gap. Germline CDR1 and CDR2: GTSNPN and SVGIG (reference sequence). CDR3 size: 13 residues. This chain joins TRBV30 and TRBJ2-3; weak D call: TRBD2 (5 bases). This TCR came from a man aged 18 to 30 with active or convalescent COVID-19. Material for sequencing was peripheral blood. Written as DNA, the CDR3 is TGTGCCTGGAGGGGGAGTCTGGGGGATACGCAGTATTTT. Protein product: CAWRGSLGDTQYF.